The clone carrying this T cell receptor (beta chain) was seen repeatedly, ten times or more. Antigen specificity is unknown. Individual cDNA molecules carried attached unique molecular identifiers. From the 5' RACE reads, TCRdb called clonotypes with MiXCR, one entry per CDR3 protein. In the table there are under 85,000 distinct CDR3 sequences, about 9% of which are singletons. Trimming took 4 bases from V and 0 from J, leaving 7 bases between them. CDR3 length: 12 residues. Germline V gene sequence: CDR1 SQVTM, CDR2 ANQGSEA. This record belongs to a study of early T cells in non-severe SARS-CoV-2 infection. Study-level results: VDJdb-based annotation leaned toward anti-spike CD8 responses and missed private and CD4 specificities.

This sequence originates from an adult who was a healthcare worker with PCR-confirmed SARS-CoV-2 infection or an uninfected control (not recorded which). The chain uses TRBV29-1 and TRBJ2-7; D is unresolved. The source material was whole blood. The CDR3 DNA reads as TGCAGCGTTGCGCCGAGCTCCTACGAGCAGTACTTC. Its translation is CSVAPSSYEQYF.